This T cell receptor (beta chain) was obtained from a study of PD-L1 blockade in urothelial cancer. At the level of the study: Patients started atezolizumab around 2014, 1,200 mg intravenously every 3 weeks. Blood gave a median 141,255 T cells. Findings and limits, study-wide: Below-median pretreatment blood TCR clonality was associated with improved progression-free and overall survival.

A spike-in of synthetic TCR analog templates was added to each PCR. Clones were read by immunoSEQ multiplex PCR, and TCRdb kept only the in-frame ones, dropping some. This sample has under 95,000 clones, with about 83% found just once. This sample's time point: pretreatment peripheral blood. CDR1 LGHNT and CDR2 FRNRAP come from the germline V gene. Trimming cost V 2 bases and J 5 bases, with 13 bases left between them. The CDR3 sequence is 15 residues long. The count of this clone is one. The antigen is undetermined. This sequence joins TRBV12-5 and TRBJ1-5; possibly TRBD1 for D (5 bases). The starting material was PBMCs, obtained around atezolizumab (anti-PD-L1) treatment. This sequence originates from a man aged 55 to 70 with urothelial cancer. The CDR3 reads CASGLRSQGYQPQHF. CDR3 nucleotides: TGTGCTAGTGGTTTGAGGTCGCAGGGCTATCAGCCCCAGCATTTT.